This T cell receptor (beta chain) was sequenced in a study of regulatory T cells in long-lasting Graves disease. iRepertoire HTBI primers and Arm-PCR of CDR3 regions built TCR beta libraries. TCRdb re-called the multiplex PCR reads through MiXCR, storing one row per CDR3 protein. Here the sample spans hundreds of thousands of distinct CDR3 sequences, 15% to 20% being singletons. Time point defined: newly diagnosed GD, antithyroid drugs for less than 3 months. Extracted PBMC RNA gave rise to the TCR library. At least ten counts were recorded for this clonotype. Germline V gene sequence: CDR1 KGHSH, CDR2 LQKENI. This CDR3 is built from 13 residues. V was clipped by 0 bases and J by 5 bases, with 7 bases between them. In addition, the sample was reused for a study of T cells in Graves' hyperthyroidism and ophthalmopathy.

The sample in question was peripheral blood mononuclear cells (PBMCs), obtained at new diagnosis, from a patient treated with antithyroid drugs. The V call is TRBV18, the J call TRBJ1-1; no definite D call. The TCR comes from a woman in her forties or fifties with Graves disease. DNA for the CDR3: TGTGCCAGCTCACCACCAGCGAGTACTGAAGCTTTCTTT. This translates into CASSPPASTEAFF. The variable domain in full, with the rest retrieved from reference TRBV18 and TRBJ1-1, is NAGVMQNPRHLVRRRGQEARLRCSPMKGHSHVYWYRQLPEEGLKFMVYLQKENIIDESGMPKERFSAEFPKEGPSILRIQQVVRGDSAAYFCASSPPASTEAFFGQGTRLTVV.